Following are 27 T cell receptor beta chains from one sample sequenced in a study of CD8 T cells in Susac syndrome. Random hexamers were used to reverse transcribe about 0.5 to 1 ug of RNA. Via MiXCR, TCRdb re-called the immunoSEQ multiplex PCR reads, giving one row per CDR3 protein. Of around 130,000 distinct CDR3 sequences in the sample, around 96% were seen once. Sequences were obtained from CD4+ T cells from PBMCs. These receptors all stem from a human donor with Susac syndrome.

The rearrangement links TRBV7-2 to TRBJ2-5, with 10 positions matching TRBD2. The germline V gene has CDR1 SGHTA and CDR2 FQGNSA. The CDR3 totals 15 residues. V was pared by 1 base and J by 4 bases, with 3 bases of the junction left unmatched. DNA for the CDR3: TGTGCCAGCAGCTTAGAGGCTAGCGGGAGAGAGACCCAGTACTTC. It is translated as CASSLEASGRETQYF. Supplemented by reference TRBV7-2 and TRBJ2-5, the full variable domain reads GAGVSQSPSNKVTEKGKDVELRCDPISGHTALYWYRQSLGQGLEFLIYFQGNSAPDKSGLPSDRFSAERTGGSVSTLTIQRTQQEDSAVYLCASSLEASGRETQYFGPGTRLLVL.

The chain carries TRBV4-3 and TRBJ2-1; unclear D gene. The CDR3 covers 15 residues. Germline values: CDR1 LGHNA, CDR2 YSLEER. V gave up 3 bases and J gave up 3 bases, with 12 bases separating them. The CDR3 here is CASSQHTDNYNEQFF. CDR3 nucleotide sequence: TGCGCCAGCAGCCAGCATACCGATAACTACAATGAGCAGTTCTTC.

The chain couples TRBV9 to TRBJ2-1; D uncertain. V was pared by 4 bases and J by 0 bases, with 11 bases between. Looked up from germline, CDR1 is SGDLS and CDR2 is YYNGEE. This CDR3 region has 15 residues. CDR3 DNA sequence: TGTGCCAGCAGCACCGGACCCGTCTCCTACAATGAGCAGTTCTTC. It specifies CASSTGPVSYNEQFF. The variable domain in full, completed from reference TRBV9 and TRBJ2-1, reads DSGVTQTPKHLITATGQRVTLRCSPRSGDLSVYWYQQSLDQGLQFLIQYYNGEERAKGNILERFSAQQFPDLHSELNLSSLELGDSALYFCASSTGPVSYNEQFFGPGTRLTVL.

The chain joins TRBV3-1 to TRBJ1-2; weak D call: TRBD1 (5 bases). CDR1 is LGHDT, CDR2 YNNKEL, per germline (reference sequence). Trimming took 6 bases from V and 1 from J, leaving 12 bases between them. This CDR3 spans 14 amino acids. CDR3 in amino acids: CASSGWDFNYGYTF. CDR3 nucleotide sequence: TGTGCCAGCAGTGGGTGGGACTTTAACTATGGCTACACCTTC.

The chain recombines TRBV4-1 with TRBJ1-2; 7 bases line up with TRBD1. V lost 4 bases, J lost 4 bases, and 15 bases stayed unmatched. Germline CDR1 MGHRA, CDR2 YSYEKL. This CDR3 spans 17 amino acids. In DNA form, the CDR3 reads TGCGCCAGCAGCCGAGAGTTGACAGGGTTAAAGCCCTATGGCTACACCTTC. As protein: CASSRELTGLKPYGYTF.

V gene TRBV12-5 combines with J gene TRBJ2-1; no firm D call. The CDR3 consists of 11 residues. CDR1 and CDR2 (germline): LGHNT, FRNRAP. With 1 base removed from V and 8 bases from J, the gap between germline ends came to 3 bases. The CDR3 DNA reads as TGTGCTAGTGGTTTGGACGATGAGCAGTTCTTC. Its protein product is CASGLDDEQFF.

The chain carries TRBV30 and TRBJ2-7, with 7 positions matching TRBD2. Germline CDR1 GTSNPN, CDR2 SVGIG (reference sequence). The CDR3 contains 14 residues. V lost 0 bases to trimming and J lost 2 bases; unmatched junction nucleotides: 4. CDR3 coding DNA: TGTGCCTGGAGTGTAGCGGGAAAGGCCTACGAGCAGTACTTC. Translating gives CAWSVAGKAYEQYF.

This clonotype occurred once. The chain uses TRBV29-1 and TRBJ1-1; no clear D gene. Germline-derived CDR1 and CDR2 are SQVTM and ANQGSEA. The CDR3 is 14 residues long. The V end was cut by 2 bases, the J end by 1 base, with 11 bases between. The CDR3 DNA reads as TGCAGCGTTGAATTACTGCAGCCGAACACTGAAGCTTTCTTT. Protein: CSVELLQPNTEAFF.

The CDR3 coding sequence is TGTGCCAGCAGTCCGACGACTAGCGGGATCCAAGAGACCCAGTACTTC. Translating it yields CASSPTTSGIQETQYF. The gene calls are TRBV6-6 and TRBJ2-5, with 11 bases matching TRBD2. The CDR3 is made up of 16 amino acids. CDR1 and CDR2 (germline): MNHNY, SVGAGI (reference sequence). The ends lost 5 bases at V and 1 base at J; junction bases unmatched: 6.

The chain employs TRBV11-1 and TRBJ2-7; possibly TRBD1 or TRBD2 for D (5 bases each). V lost 2 bases and J lost 0, with 11 bases in between. Germline V gene sequence: CDR1 SGHAT, CDR2 FQDESV (reference sequence). There are 15 residues in the CDR3. CDR3 amino acids: CASSLIGTDSYEQYF. CDR3 DNA: TGTGCCAGCAGCTTAATCGGGACGGACTCCTACGAGCAGTACTTC. Variable domain in full (rest from reference TRBV11-1 and TRBJ2-7): EAEVAQSPRYKITEKSQAVAFWCDPISGHATLYWYRQILGQGPELLVQFQDESVVDDSQLPKDRFSAERLKGVDSTLKIQPAELGDSAMYLCASSLIGTDSYEQYFGPGTRLTVT.

The chain recombines TRBV20-1 with TRBJ1-1; D call uncertain. Trimming cost V 4 bases and J 2 bases, with 14 bases left between them. Per germline, CDR1 DFQATT and CDR2 SNEGSKA (reference sequence). CDR3 length: 14 amino acids. CDR3 sequence reads: CSAIPPRKNTEAFF. CDR3 in DNA: TGCAGTGCTATTCCCCCCCGCAAAAACACTGAAGCTTTCTTT.

The chain recombines TRBV7-9 with TRBJ2-7; TRBD1 agrees at 9 bases. The V segment lost 3 bases and the J segment 3 bases; nucleotides outside the gene matches: 3. Germline values: CDR1 SEHNR, CDR2 FQNEAQ (reference sequence). This CDR3 has 14 residues. CDR3 region: CASSFRDRVYEQYF. The CDR3 DNA reads TGTGCCAGCAGCTTCCGGGACAGGGTCTACGAGCAGTACTTC.

The rearrangement uses TRBV2 and TRBJ2-7; unclear D gene. The CDR3 consists of 15 residues. Germline CDR1 and CDR2: SNHLY and FYNNEI. V was cut by 3 bases and J by 1 base, with 13 bases left in between. Written as DNA, the CDR3 is TGTGCCAGCAGTGACCGGGTGGCTAGGTCCTACGAGCAGTACTTC. Its protein is CASSDRVARSYEQYF.

This clonotype was seen once. Written as DNA, the CDR3 is TGTGCCAGCAGTTATTCCCAGGGCACAGATACGCAGTATTTT. The encoded protein is CASSYSQGTDTQYF. This chain joins TRBV6-6 and TRBJ2-3; the D is unclear. Germline CDR1 is MNHNY and CDR2 is SVGAGI (reference sequence). Trimming pared 3 bases from V and 1 base from J, leaving 8 bases between. The CDR3 is 14 residues long.

This chain uses TRBV5-1 with TRBJ2-7; TRBD1 aligns across 10 bases. The CDR3 consists of 14 residues. Germline V gene data show CDR1 as SGHRS and CDR2 as YFSETQ. V lost 4 bases to trimming and J lost 7 bases; unmatched junction nucleotides: 8. DNA for the CDR3: TGCGCCAGCAGCCCGGGGACAGGGGCCTGGGAGCAGTACTTC. Protein product: CASSPGTGAWEQYF.

V gene TRBV6-5 combines with J gene TRBJ1-5, with D perhaps matching TRBD1 (5 bases). The CDR3 totals 16 residues. V lost 0 bases, J lost 5 bases, and 14 bases lay in between. The germline CDR1 and CDR2 sequences are MNHEY and SVGAGI. The CDR3 DNA sequence: TGTGCCAGCAGTTACTCTTCAGCGTCAGGGCATCAGCCCCAGCATTTT. This translates into CASSYSSASGHQPQHF.

The chain joins TRBV3-1 to TRBJ1-5; no firm D call. The CDR3 runs to 13 residues. The V and J ends lost 3 bases and 6 bases respectively, with 9 bases between them. Per the germline V gene, CDR1 is LGHDT and CDR2 is YNNKEL (reference sequence). The CDR3 loop is CASSQGSRQPQHF. CDR3 bases: TGTGCCAGCAGCCAGGGGAGCCGTCAGCCCCAGCATTTT.

This clonotype came up once. This chain links TRBV12-3 or TRBV12-4 with TRBJ2-7; the match to TRBD2 covers 10 bases. The J segment lost 3 bases and the V segment lost 6 bases, leaving 2 bases of the junction unmatched. The CDR3 loop spans 13 amino acids. The CDR3 sequence is CASRVAGGYEQYF. Here the CDR3 DNA reads TGTGCCAGCAGGGTAGCGGGAGGCTACGAGCAGTACTTC.

The CDR3 loop is CASSFAGPSYNEQFF. The CDR3 bases are TGTGCCAGCAGTTTTGCCGGGCCTTCCTACAATGAGCAGTTCTTC. The gene calls are TRBV12-3 or TRBV12-4 and TRBJ2-1; D is uncertain. V lost 3 bases and J 1 base, leaving 10 bases between the germline ends. The CDR3 spans 15 residues.

This clonotype came up once. V and J are TRBV7-9 and TRBJ2-5, with a possible D match to TRBD1 (6 bases). V shed 6 bases and J shed 5 bases, with 16 bases lying between them. The CDR3 is made up of 14 amino acids. In germline, CDR1 is SEHNR, CDR2 FQNEAQ (reference sequence). This CDR3 is CASRTNRDGETQYF. CDR3 sequence (DNA): TGTGCCAGCAGGACTAACAGGGACGGGGAGACCCAGTACTTC.

The chain couples TRBV20-1 to TRBJ2-3; 7 nucleotides line up with TRBD1. From germline, CDR1 is DFQATT and CDR2 SNEGSKA (reference sequence). V dropped 1 base and J dropped 0; count of bases not matched to a gene: 4. CDR3 length equals 15 residues. CDR3 coding DNA: TGCAGTGCTAGAGGACAGGGCGAAAGCACAGATACGCAGTATTTT. It yields the protein CSARGQGESTDTQYF.

This clonotype was counted a single time. The V call is TRBV5-6, the J call TRBJ2-4, with D unresolved. The CDR3 length is 13 residues. Germline V gives CDR1 SGHDT, CDR2 YYEEEE. The V end lost 0 bases, the J end lost 12 bases, and 13 bases lay between the germline ends. CDR3 loop: CASSLDDTTSQYF. The CDR3 nucleotides read TGTGCCAGCAGCTTGGATGACACAACCAGTCAGTACTTC.

This chain connects TRBV6-5 to TRBJ2-5, with no clear D. The V end was cut by 2 bases, the J end by 2 bases, with 12 bases between. From germline, CDR1 is MNHEY and CDR2 SVGAGI. CDR3 length: 15 residues. DNA for the CDR3: TGTGCCAGCAGTTACAGTAGAGACACACAAGAGACCCAGTACTTC. It is translated as CASSYSRDTQETQYF.

This clonotype was detected only once. The V and J genes are TRBV10-3 and TRBJ2-1, with D uncertain. The CDR3 sequence is 13 residues long. Looked up from germline, CDR1 is ENHRY and CDR2 is SYGVKD. V gave up 3 bases and J gave up 4 bases, with 7 bases separating them. The DNA of the CDR3 is TGTGCCATCAGTGATAAAGGTTACAATGAGCAGTTCTTC. Translating gives CAISDKGYNEQFF.

The J gene is TRBJ2-5, the V gene TRBV12-3 or TRBV12-4; 10 nucleotides align to TRBD1. This CDR3 contains 15 residues. The ends lost 5 bases at V and 4 bases at J; junction bases unmatched: 7. CDR3 loop: CASSPGTGARETQYF. In DNA form, the CDR3 reads TGTGCCAGCAGTCCCGGGACAGGGGCTAGAGAGACCCAGTACTTC.

The J gene is TRBJ1-2, the V gene TRBV29-1; TRBD1 matches 7 bases. This CDR3 has 12 residues. V was clipped by 4 bases and J by 4 bases; unmatched bases: 3. CDR1 and CDR2 from the germline V gene are SQVTM and ANQGSEA. CDR3 nucleotide sequence: TGCAGCGTTGTCGGGGACAGCTATGGCTACACCTTC. As protein: CSVVGDSYGYTF.

V usage is TRBV5-1 and J usage is TRBJ2-1; D remains unclear. The germline gives CDR1 SGHRS, CDR2 YFSETQ. V was clipped by 3 bases and J by 7 bases, with 11 bases between them. CDR3 length equals 13 residues. The CDR3 region has the DNA TGCGCCAGCAGCTCCCTTAGTCGGAATGAGCAGTTCTTC. This translates into CASSSLSRNEQFF.